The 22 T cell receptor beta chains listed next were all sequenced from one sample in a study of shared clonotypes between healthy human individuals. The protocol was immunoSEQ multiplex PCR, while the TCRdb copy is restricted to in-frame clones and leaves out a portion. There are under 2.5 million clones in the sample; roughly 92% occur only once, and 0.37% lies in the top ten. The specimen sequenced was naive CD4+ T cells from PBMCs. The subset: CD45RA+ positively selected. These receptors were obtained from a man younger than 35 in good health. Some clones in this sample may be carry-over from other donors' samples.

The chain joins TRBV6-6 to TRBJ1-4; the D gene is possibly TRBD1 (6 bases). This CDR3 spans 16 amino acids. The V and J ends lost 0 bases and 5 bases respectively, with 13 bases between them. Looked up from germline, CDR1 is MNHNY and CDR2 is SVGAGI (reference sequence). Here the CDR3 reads CASSYSRGQSNEKLFF. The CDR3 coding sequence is TGTGCCAGCAGTTACTCGAGAGGACAGTCAAATGAAAAACTGTTTTTT.

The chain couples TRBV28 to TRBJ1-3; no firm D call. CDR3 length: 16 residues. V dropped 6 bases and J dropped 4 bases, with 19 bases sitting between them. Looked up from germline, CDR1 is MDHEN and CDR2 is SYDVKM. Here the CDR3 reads CASSLGINRFGNTIYF. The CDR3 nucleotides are TGTGCCAGCAGCTTGGGGATCAACAGATTCGGAAACACCATATATTTT. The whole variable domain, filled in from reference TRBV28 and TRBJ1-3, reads DVKVTQSSRYLVKRTGEKVFLECVQDMDHENMFWYRQDPGLGLRLIYFSYDVKMKEKGDIPEGYSVSREKKERFSLILESASTNQTSMYLCASSLGINRFGNTIYFGEGSWLTVV.

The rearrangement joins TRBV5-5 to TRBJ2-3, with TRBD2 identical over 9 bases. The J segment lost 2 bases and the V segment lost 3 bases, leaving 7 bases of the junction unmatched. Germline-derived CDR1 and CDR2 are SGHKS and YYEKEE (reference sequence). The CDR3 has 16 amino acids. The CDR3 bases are TGTGCCAGCAGCTCGGGATTAGCGGGGGACACAGATACGCAGTATTTT. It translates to CASSSGLAGDTDTQYF.

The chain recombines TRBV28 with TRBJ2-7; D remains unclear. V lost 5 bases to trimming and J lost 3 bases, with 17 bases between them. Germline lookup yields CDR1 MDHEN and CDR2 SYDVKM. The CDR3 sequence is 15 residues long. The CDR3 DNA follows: TGTGCCAGCAGTCCCGGACGGGTACCAATCTACGAGCAGTACTTC. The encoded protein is CASSPGRVPIYEQYF.

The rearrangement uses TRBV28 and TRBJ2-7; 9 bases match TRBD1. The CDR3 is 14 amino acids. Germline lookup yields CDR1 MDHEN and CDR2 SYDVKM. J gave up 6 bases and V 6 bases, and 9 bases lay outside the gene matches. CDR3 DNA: TGTGCCAGCAGCCACGGGACAGGGTTACGCGAGCAGTACTTC. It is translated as CASSHGTGLREQYF.

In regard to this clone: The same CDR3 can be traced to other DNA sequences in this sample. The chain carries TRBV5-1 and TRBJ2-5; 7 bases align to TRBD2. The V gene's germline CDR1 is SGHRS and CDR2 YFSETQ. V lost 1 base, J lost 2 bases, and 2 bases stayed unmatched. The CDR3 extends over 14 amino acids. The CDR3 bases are TGCGCCAGCAGCTTGATAGCGGGTCAAGAGACCCAGTACTTC. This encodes CASSLIAGQETQYF.

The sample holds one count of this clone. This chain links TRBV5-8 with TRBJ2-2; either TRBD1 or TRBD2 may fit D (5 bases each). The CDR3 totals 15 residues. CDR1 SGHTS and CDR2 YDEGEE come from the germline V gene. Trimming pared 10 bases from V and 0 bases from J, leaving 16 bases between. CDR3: CAGGPSGANTGELFF. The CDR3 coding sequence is TGTGCCGGGGGTCCGTCGGGCGCGAACACCGGGGAGCTGTTTTTT. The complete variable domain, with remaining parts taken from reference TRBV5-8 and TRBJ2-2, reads EAGVTQSPTHLIKTRGQQATLRCSPISGHTSVYWYQQALGLGLQFLLWYDEGEERNRGNFPPRFSGRQFPNYSSELNVNALELEDSALYLCAGGPSGANTGELFFGEGSRLTVL.

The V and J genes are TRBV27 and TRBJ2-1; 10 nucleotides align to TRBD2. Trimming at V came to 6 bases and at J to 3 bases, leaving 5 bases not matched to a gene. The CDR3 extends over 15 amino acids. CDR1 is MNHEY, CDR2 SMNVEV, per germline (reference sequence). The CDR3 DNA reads TGTGCCAGCAGACCTAGCGGGAGTTACTACAATGAGCAGTTCTTC. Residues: CASRPSGSYYNEQFF.

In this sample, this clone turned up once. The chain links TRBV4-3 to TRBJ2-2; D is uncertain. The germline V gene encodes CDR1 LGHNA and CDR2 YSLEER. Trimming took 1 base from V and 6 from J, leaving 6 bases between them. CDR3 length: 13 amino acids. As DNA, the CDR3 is TGCGCCAGCAGCCAAGTAATAGCCGGGGAGCTGTTTTTT. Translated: CASSQVIAGELFF.

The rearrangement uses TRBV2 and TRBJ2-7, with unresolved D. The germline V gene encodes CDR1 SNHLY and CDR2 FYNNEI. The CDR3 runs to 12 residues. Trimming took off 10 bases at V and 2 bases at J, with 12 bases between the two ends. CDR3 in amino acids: CATSYWAYEQYF. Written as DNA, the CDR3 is TGTGCCACCTCTTATTGGGCCTACGAGCAGTACTTC.

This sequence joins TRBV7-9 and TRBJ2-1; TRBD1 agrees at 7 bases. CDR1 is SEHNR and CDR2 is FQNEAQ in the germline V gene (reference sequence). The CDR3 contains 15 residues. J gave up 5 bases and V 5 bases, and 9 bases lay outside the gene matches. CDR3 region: CASSPPGQKNNEQFF. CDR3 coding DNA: TGTGCCAGCAGCCCACCGGGACAGAAAAACAATGAGCAGTTCTTC.

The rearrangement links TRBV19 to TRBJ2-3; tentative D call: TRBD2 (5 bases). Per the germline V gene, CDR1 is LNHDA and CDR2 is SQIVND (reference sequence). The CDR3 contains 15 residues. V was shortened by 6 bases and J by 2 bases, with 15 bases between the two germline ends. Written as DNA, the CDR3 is TGTGCCAGTAGGCCATCGGGGATGGACACAGATACGCAGTATTTT. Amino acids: CASRPSGMDTDTQYF.

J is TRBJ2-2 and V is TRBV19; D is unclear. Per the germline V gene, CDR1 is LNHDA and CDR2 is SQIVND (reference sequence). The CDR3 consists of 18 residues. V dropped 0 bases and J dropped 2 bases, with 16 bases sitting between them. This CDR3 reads CASSIELVPLPNTGELFF. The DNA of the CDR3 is TGTGCCAGTAGTATAGAACTGGTCCCCCTACCAAACACCGGGGAGCTGTTTTTT. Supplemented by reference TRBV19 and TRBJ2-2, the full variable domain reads DGGITQSPKYLFRKEGQNVTLSCEQNLNHDAMYWYRQDPGQGLRLIYYSQIVNDFQKGDIAEGYSVSREKKESFPLTVTSAQKNPTAFYLCASSIELVPLPNTGELFFGEGSRLTVL.

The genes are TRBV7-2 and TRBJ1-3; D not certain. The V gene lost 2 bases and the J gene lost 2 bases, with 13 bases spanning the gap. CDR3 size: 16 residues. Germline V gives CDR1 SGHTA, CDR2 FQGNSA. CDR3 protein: CASSLFVGATGNTIYF. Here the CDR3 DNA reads TGTGCCAGCAGCTTATTTGTGGGTGCAACTGGAAACACCATATATTTT.

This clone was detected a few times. The CDR3 DNA follows: TGTGCCACCAGCAGCGGTCGGCGGCGGCCCCAGCATTTT. Translating gives CATSSGRRRPQHF. The gene calls are TRBV15 and TRBJ1-5; no definite D call. This CDR3 region has 13 residues. From germline, CDR1 is LNHNV and CDR2 YYDKDF (reference sequence). V lost 3 bases to trimming and J lost 9 bases, with 12 bases between them. Full variable domain (rest looked up from reference TRBV15 and TRBJ1-5): DAMVIQNPRYQVTQFGKPVTLSCSQTLNHNVMYWYQQKSSQAPKLLFHYYDKDFNNEADTPDNFQSRRPNTSFCFLDIRSPGLGDTAMYLCATSSGRRRPQHFGDGTRLSIL.

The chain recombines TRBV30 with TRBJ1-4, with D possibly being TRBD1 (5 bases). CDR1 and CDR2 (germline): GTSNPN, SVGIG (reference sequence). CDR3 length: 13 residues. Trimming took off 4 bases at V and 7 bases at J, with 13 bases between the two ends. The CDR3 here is CAWKGLGGEKLFF. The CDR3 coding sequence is TGTGCCTGGAAGGGACTCGGGGGTGAAAAACTGTTTTTT.

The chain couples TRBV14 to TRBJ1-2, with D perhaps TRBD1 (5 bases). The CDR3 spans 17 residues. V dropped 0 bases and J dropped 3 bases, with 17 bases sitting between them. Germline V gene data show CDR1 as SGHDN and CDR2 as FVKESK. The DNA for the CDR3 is TGTGCCAGCAGCCAAGATAGTGCGGGCAGGGTCTACTATGGCTACACCTTC. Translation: CASSQDSAGRVYYGYTF.

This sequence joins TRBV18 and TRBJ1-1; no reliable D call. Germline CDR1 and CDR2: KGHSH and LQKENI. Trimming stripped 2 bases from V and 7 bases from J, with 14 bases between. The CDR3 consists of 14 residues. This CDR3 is CASSPRRVEDEAFF. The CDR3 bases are TGTGCCAGCTCACCAAGAAGGGTAGAGGATGAAGCTTTCTTT.

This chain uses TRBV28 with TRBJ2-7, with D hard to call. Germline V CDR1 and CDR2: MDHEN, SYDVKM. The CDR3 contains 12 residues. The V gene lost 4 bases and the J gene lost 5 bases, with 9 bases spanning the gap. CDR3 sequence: CASSSALDEQYF. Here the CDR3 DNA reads TGTGCCAGCAGTTCCGCCCTAGACGAGCAGTACTTC.

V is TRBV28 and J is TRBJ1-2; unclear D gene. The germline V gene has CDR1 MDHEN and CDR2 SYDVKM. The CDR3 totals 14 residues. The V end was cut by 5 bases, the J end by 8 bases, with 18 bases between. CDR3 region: CASSQPEGPIGYTF. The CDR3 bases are TGTGCCAGCAGTCAACCCGAGGGCCCGATCGGCTACACCTTC.

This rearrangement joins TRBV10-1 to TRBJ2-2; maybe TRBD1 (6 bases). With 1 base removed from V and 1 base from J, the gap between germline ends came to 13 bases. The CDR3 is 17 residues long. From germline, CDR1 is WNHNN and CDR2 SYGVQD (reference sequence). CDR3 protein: CASSEFPGVKNTGELFF. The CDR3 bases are TGCGCCAGCAGTGAGTTTCCAGGGGTAAAGAACACCGGGGAGCTGTTTTTT.

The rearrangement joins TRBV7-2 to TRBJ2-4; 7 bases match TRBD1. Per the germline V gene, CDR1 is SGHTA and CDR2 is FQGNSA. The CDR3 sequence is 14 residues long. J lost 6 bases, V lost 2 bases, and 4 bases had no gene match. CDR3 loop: CASSLRTGGNIQYF. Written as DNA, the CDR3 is TGTGCCAGCAGCTTAAGGACAGGTGGAAACATTCAGTACTTC.